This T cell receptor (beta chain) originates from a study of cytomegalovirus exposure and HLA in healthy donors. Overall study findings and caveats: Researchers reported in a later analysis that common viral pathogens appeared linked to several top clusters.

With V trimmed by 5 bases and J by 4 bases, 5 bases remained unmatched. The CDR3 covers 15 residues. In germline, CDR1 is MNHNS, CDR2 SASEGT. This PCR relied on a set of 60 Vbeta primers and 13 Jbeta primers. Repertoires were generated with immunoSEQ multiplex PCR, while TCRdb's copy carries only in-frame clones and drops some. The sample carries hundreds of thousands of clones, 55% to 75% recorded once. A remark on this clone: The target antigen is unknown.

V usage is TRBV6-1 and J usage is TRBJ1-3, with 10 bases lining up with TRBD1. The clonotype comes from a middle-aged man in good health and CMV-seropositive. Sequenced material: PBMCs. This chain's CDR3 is CASSTDRGLGNTIYF. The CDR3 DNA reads TGTGCCAGCAGTACCGACAGGGGGCTAGGAAACACCATATATTTT.